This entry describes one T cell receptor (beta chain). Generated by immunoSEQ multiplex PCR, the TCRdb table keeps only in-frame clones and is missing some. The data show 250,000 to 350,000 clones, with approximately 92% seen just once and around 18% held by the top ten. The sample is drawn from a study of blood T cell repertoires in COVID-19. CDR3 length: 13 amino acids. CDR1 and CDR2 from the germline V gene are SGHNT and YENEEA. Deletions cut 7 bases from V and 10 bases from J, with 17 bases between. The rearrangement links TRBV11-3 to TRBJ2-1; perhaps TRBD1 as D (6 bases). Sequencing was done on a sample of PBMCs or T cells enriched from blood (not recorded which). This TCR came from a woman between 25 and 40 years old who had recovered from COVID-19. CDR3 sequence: CASTLQGSGEQFF. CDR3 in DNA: TGTGCCAGCACCCTACAGGGTTCAGGGGAGCAGTTCTTC. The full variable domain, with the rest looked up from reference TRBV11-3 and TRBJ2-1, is EAGVVQSPRYKIIEKKQPVAFWCNPISGHNTLYWYLQNLGQGPELLIRYENEEAVDDSQLPKDRFSAERLKGVDSTLKIQPAELGDSAVYLCASTLQGSGEQFFGPGTRLTVL.